The T cell receptor (beta chain) described here comes from a study of shared clonotypes between healthy human individuals. Libraries were prepared by immunoSEQ multiplex PCR; TCRdb keeps only in-frame clonotypes and omits some of them. The profile shows roughly 890,000 clones, over 90% of them singletons. Study conclusions and caveats: Generally, naive subsets (rather than memory subsets) showed larger estimated richness.

This CDR3 contains 11 residues. V was cut by 7 bases and J by 4 bases, with 10 bases left in between. The germline gives CDR1 DFQATT, CDR2 SNEGSKA (reference sequence). CD45RO-negative CD8 cells positively selected for CCR7 made up the naive population, which excluded terminally differentiated effector memory CD45RA+ cells. The sample holds a few counts of this clone. Its antigen is undetermined. The V call is TRBV20-1, the J call TRBJ1-2, with D maybe TRBD1 (6 bases). This receptor was identified in a man younger than 45 in good health. The material sequenced was naive CD8+ T cells sorted from blood. The CDR3 DNA follows: TGCAGTGTTGGACAGCGCTATGGCTACACCTTC. This encodes CSVGQRYGYTF.